The 11 T cell receptor beta chains below all came from one sample that was sequenced in a study of OX40 agonist ivuxolimab in advanced cancers. Using immunoSEQ multiplex PCR, the repertoire was profiled, and TCRdb retains in-frame clones only, with some absent. The data show 100,000 or so clones, 91% seen once. The specimen was CD4+ or CD8+ T cells sorted from blood, collected in a trial of the OX40 agonist ivuxolimab. Every receptor here comes from an adult with an advanced solid tumor such as melanoma, head and neck, liver or kidney cancer.

The gene calls are TRBV7-6 and TRBJ2-5; possibly TRBD1 for D (6 bases). The length of the CDR3 is 11 residues. CDR1 is SGHVS and CDR2 is FNYEAQ in the germline V gene. The germline V and J ends were trimmed by 7 bases and 5 bases, with 8 bases remaining between them. This CDR3 is CASTQGETQYF. In DNA, the CDR3 is TGTGCCAGCACTCAGGGGGAGACCCAGTACTTC.

V gene TRBV19 combines with J gene TRBJ2-5; 12 bases map to TRBD2. This CDR3 is built from 16 residues. Germline CDR1 LNHDA, CDR2 SQIVND (reference sequence). V shed 5 bases and J 11 bases; nucleotides not matched to a gene: 15. CDR3 residues: CASSAFKLAGGREQYF. The CDR3 DNA reads as TGTGCCAGTAGTGCCTTCAAACTAGCGGGAGGAAGAGAGCAGTACTTC. Drawing the rest from reference TRBV19 and TRBJ2-5, the complete variable domain is DGGITQSPKYLFRKEGQNVTLSCEQNLNHDAMYWYRQDPGQGLRLIYYSQIVNDFQKGDIAEGYSVSREKKESFPLTVTSAQKNPTAFYLCASSAFKLAGGREQYFGPGTRLLVL.

A single count supports this clone. The V and J genes are TRBV7-9 and TRBJ1-6; the match to TRBD1 covers 7 bases. CDR1 and CDR2 (germline): SEHNR, FQNEAQ (reference sequence). The CDR3 runs to 14 residues. The V segment lost 5 bases and the J segment 9 bases; nucleotides outside the gene matches: 7. The CDR3 sequence is CASSIRQGASPLHF. DNA for the CDR3: TGTGCCAGCAGCATTCGACAGGGCGCTTCACCCCTCCACTTT.

The chain uses TRBV15 and TRBJ2-7; D uncertain. V was pared by 0 bases and J by 1 base, with 10 bases between. This CDR3 comprises 15 residues. Looked up from germline, CDR1 is LNHNV and CDR2 is YYDKDF (reference sequence). The CDR3: CATSRDPGFSYEQYF. Here the CDR3 DNA reads TGTGCCACCAGCAGAGACCCGGGCTTTTCCTACGAGCAGTACTTC. Using reference TRBV15 and TRBJ2-7 for the parts outside the CDR3, the full variable domain is DAMVIQNPRYQVTQFGKPVTLSCSQTLNHNVMYWYQQKSSQAPKLLFHYYDKDFNNEADTPDNFQSRRPNTSFCFLDIRSPGLGDTAMYLCATSRDPGFSYEQYFGPGTRLTVT.

V is TRBV7-2 and J is TRBJ2-2; D gene uncertain. Germline-derived CDR1 and CDR2 are SGHTA and FQGNSA. Trimming took 1 base from V and 7 from J, leaving 4 bases between them. The CDR3 is made up of 12 amino acids. Written as DNA, the CDR3 is TGTGCCAGCAGCTTAGTAATCGGGGAGCTGTTTTTT. This encodes CASSLVIGELFF.

This clone was detected only a few times. The chain employs TRBV10-3 and TRBJ1-2; possible D gene TRBD1, 5 bases. Deletions cut 7 bases from V and 5 bases from J, with 14 bases between. The CDR3 spans 13 residues. The germline CDR1 and CDR2 sequences are ENHRY and SYGVKD. CDR3 protein: CAIKDGTEYGYTF. The CDR3 DNA reads TGTGCCATCAAAGACGGGACGGAATATGGCTACACCTTC.

The chain links TRBV7-2 to TRBJ1-5, with D hard to call. Trimming removed 5 bases at V and 4 bases at J, with 12 bases between. CDR3 size: 14 residues. Germline V gene data show CDR1 as SGHTA and CDR2 as FQGNSA. For the CDR3, the DNA is TGTGCCAGCAGCCTTTCCCCAAGTAATCAGCCCCAGCATTTT. This codes for CASSLSPSNQPQHF.

The genes are TRBV29-1 and TRBJ2-5; possibly TRBD1 or TRBD2 for D (5 bases each). The germline gives CDR1 SQVTM, CDR2 ANQGSEA. V was pared by 7 bases and J by 4 bases, with 22 bases between. The CDR3 has 15 amino acids. The CDR3 protein is CSAPGEGQGRETQYF. The CDR3 DNA reads as TGCAGCGCCCCCGGGGAAGGGCAGGGACGAGAGACCCAGTACTTC.

This clone was detected only once. The V call is TRBV6-6, the J call TRBJ2-5; D may be TRBD2 (5 bases). The CDR3 totals 13 residues. Germline CDR1 reads MNHNY; CDR2 reads SVGAGI (reference sequence). V lost 5 bases and J lost 5, with 12 bases in between. CDR3 amino acids: CASSPPPGETQYF. Here the CDR3 DNA reads TGTGCCAGCAGTCCACCCCCGGGGGAGACCCAGTACTTC.

This clone was detected once. The chain links TRBV19 to TRBJ2-7; 9 bases line up with TRBD1. CDR1 is LNHDA, CDR2 SQIVND, per germline (reference sequence). The CDR3 spans 14 residues. V lost 4 bases, J lost 2 bases, and 3 bases stayed unmatched. CDR3 DNA: TGTGCCAGTAGTACCGACAGGGGGGCCTACGAGCAGTACTTC. Translation gives CASSTDRGAYEQYF.

The rearrangement uses TRBV7-9 and TRBJ1-4; a weak D match, TRBD1 (6 bases). Between the trimmed V and J ends, which lost 4 bases and 8 bases, there was a span of 20 bases. The CDR3 consists of 16 residues. The germline CDR1 and CDR2 sequences are SEHNR and FQNEAQ (reference sequence). The DNA of the CDR3 is TGTGCCAGCAGCTGGGGAACAGGGAGTTTGAGGGAAAAACTGTTTTTT. This gives the protein CASSWGTGSLREKLFF.